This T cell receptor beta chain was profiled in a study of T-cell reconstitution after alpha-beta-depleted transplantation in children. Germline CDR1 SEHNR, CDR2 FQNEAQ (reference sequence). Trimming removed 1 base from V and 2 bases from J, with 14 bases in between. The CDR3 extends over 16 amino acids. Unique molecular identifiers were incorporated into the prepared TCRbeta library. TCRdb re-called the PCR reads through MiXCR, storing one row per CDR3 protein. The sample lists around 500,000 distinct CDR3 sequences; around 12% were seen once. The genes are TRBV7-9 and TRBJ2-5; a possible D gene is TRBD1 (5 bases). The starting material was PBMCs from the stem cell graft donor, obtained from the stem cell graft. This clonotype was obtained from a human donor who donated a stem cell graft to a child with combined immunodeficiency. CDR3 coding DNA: TGTGCCAGCAGCTTAGGGTTTAGGGGTCCGCAAGAGACCCAGTACTTC. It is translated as CASSLGFRGPQETQYF. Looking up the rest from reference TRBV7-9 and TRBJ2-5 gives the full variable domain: DTGVSQNPRHKITKRGQNVTFRCDPISEHNRLYWYRQTLGQGPEFLTYFQNEAQLEKSRLLSDRFSAERPKGSFSTLEIQRTEQGDSAMYLCASSLGFRGPQETQYFGPGTRLLVL.